This T cell receptor (beta chain) was recovered during a study of cytomegalovirus exposure and HLA in healthy donors. Study results and limitations: Association of approximately 16,000 TCR beta sequences with HLA alleles was found at 0.05 false discovery rate in a later analysis. TRBV6-2, TRBV6-3 and some other V segments were unresolvable in 87-base-pair reads.

With regard to this clone: Its specificity is unknown.

The PCR ran on 60 Vbeta and 13 Jbeta primers. TCRdb's table, derived via immunoSEQ multiplex PCR, lists solely in-frame clones and lacks some. The profile covers 120,000 to 150,000 clones, with roughly four fifths appearing a single time and about 2.9% taken by the ten largest. The CDR3 is 15 amino acids. Trimming cost V 11 bases and J 1 base, with 20 bases left between them. Germline V gives CDR1 WNHNN, CDR2 SYGVQD (reference sequence). Sequences were obtained from PBMCs. The chain employs TRBV10-1 and TRBJ2-5; D possibly corresponds to TRBD1 (6 bases). This clonotype originated in a man aged 35 to 55 in good health and CMV-seropositive. The CDR3 nucleotides read TGCGCCGCAGGTACTTACAGGGAGTCCCAAGAGACCCAGTACTTC. This sequence encodes CAAGTYRESQETQYF.